This T cell receptor (beta chain) was identified during a study of T cells in Graves' hyperthyroidism and ophthalmopathy. Points from the study as a whole: The model forecast ophthalmopathy, anticipating it by a median approximately 7 months before onset.

Using RNA transcripts as the source, TCR beta CDR3 regions were amplified. The primer set for the first-round RT-PCR of the TCR CDR3 was HTBI. TCRdb ran MiXCR on the multiplex PCR reads and lists one entry per CDR3 protein. The repertoire consists of 350,000 or so distinct CDR3 sequences, with about a sixth occurring once and the leading ten covering around 16%. The V gene's germline CDR1 is MNHEY and CDR2 SVGAGI. This CDR3 comprises 14 residues. Trimming at V came to 8 bases and at J to 6 bases, leaving 10 bases not matched to a gene. This clonotype was observed many times. Its antigen is currently unknown. Each 10 ml fresh peripheral blood draw supplied the PBMCs.

The sequenced material came from blood. The TCR comes from a woman in her forties with Graves' ophthalmopathy. The gene calls are TRBV6-5 and TRBJ2-3; 8 nucleotides align to TRBD1. CDR3 residues: CASSDRGSWDTQYF. The CDR3 DNA reads as TGTGCCAGCTCCGACAGGGGAAGTTGGGATACGCAGTATTTT.